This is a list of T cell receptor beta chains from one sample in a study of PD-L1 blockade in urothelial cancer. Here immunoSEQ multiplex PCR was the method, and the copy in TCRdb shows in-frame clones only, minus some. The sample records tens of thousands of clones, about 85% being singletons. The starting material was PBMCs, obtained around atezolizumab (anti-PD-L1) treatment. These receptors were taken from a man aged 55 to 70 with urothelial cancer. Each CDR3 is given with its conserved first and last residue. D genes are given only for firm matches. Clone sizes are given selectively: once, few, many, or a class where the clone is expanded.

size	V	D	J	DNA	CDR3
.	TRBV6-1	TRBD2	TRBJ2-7	TGTGCCAGCAGTGAATCTCGACTAGCGGGCTCCTACGAGCAGTACTTC	CASSESRLAGSYEQYF
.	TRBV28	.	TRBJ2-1	TGTGCCAGCAGTTTGGCTAGCGATGAGCAGTTCTTC	CASSLASDEQFF
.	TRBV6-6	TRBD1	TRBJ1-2	TGTGCCAGCATTCTTCCAACGGGACAGGGAGGATCCGGCTACACCTTC	CASILPTGQGGSGYTF
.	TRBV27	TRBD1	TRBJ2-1	TGTGCCAGCAGTACATCCGGGACAGGGAGCGTTTTAGAGGACAATGAGCAGTTCTTC	CASSTSGTGSVLEDNEQFF
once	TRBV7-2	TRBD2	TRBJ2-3	TGTGCCAGCAGCCGCAACGGACTAGCGGGCTGGGGGGACACAGATACGCAGTATTTT	CASSRNGLAGWGDTDTQYF
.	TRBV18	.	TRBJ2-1	TGTGCCAGCTCACCCCCTACCACCAATGAGCAGTTCTTC	CASSPPTTNEQFF
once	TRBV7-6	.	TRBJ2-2	TGTGCCAGCAGCTTAGTCGCGAGACAGCCCACGAACACCGGGGAGCTGTTTTTT	CASSLVARQPTNTGELFF
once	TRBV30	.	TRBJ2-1	TGTGCCCAATCGGGGGTTTACAATGAGCAGTTCTTC	CAQSGVYNEQFF
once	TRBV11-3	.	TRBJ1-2	TGTGCCAGCAGCTTACGGGGGGCGCCTGGCTACACCTTC	CASSLRGAPGYTF
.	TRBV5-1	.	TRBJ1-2	TGCGCCAGCAGCTTGGCTGTAGCTAACTATGGCTACACCTTC	CASSLAVANYGYTF
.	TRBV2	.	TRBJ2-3	TGTGCCAGCAGGGCATATGCGGGTCCCACAGATACGCAGTATTTT	CASRAYAGPTDTQYF
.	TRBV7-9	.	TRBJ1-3	TGTGCCAGCAGACGAACCCCTCGGGGGGGTCGTGATGGAAACACCATATATTTT	CASRRTPRGGRDGNTIYF
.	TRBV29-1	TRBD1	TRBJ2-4	TGCAGCGTCGGGACAGGGGTAGCCAAAAACATTCAGTACTTC	CSVGTGVAKNIQYF
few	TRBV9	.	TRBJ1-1	TGTGCCAGCAGCGCGGGGGGAGAGGGCACTGAAGCTTTCTTT	CASSAGGEGTEAFF
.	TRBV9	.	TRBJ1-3	TGTGCCAGCAGCGTATTTGAGGGGGACTCTGGAAACACCATATATTTT	CASSVFEGDSGNTIYF
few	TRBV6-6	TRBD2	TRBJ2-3	TGTGCCAGCGCACGGCCGGGGGGGGCCGGGGATACGCAGTATTTT	CASARPGGAGDTQYF
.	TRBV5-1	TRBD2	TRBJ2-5	TGCGCCAGCAGCGGAGCACCAAGCGGGGGGGCTGCCCAAGAGACCCAGTACTTC	CASSGAPSGGAAQETQYF
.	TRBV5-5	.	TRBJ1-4	TGTGCCAGCAGCCTTCAGCGGGGGGATAATGAAAAACTGTTTTTT	CASSLQRGDNEKLFF
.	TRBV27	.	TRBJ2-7	TGTGCCAGCAGATGGAGGGGTGCACCTATGGTGCAGTACTTC	CASRWRGAPMVQYF
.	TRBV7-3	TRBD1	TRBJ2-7	TGTGCCAGCAGCTCTCTACAGGGGGGCTACGAGCAGTACTTC	CASSSLQGGYEQYF
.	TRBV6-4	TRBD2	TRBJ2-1	TGTGCCAGCAGCGGACTAGCGGAGGGAAGTGAGCAGTTCTTC	CASSGLAEGSEQFF
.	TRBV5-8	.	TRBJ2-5	TGTGCCAGCAGCTTGCGATTGCAGGGCGACCTAAAGACCCAGTACTTC	CASSLRLQGDLKTQYF
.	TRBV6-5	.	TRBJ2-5	TGTGCCAGCAGCCGATTCGGAGAGACCCAGTACTTC	CASSRFGETQYF
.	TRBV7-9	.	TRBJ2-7	TGTGCCAGCAGCTTTGGGCCGTCGGGAGAGCAGTACTTC	CASSFGPSGEQYF
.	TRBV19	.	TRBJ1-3	TGTGCCAGTAGTAGGTTAGACACCATATATTTT	CASSRLDTIYF
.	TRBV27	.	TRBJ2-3	TGTGCCAGCAGTTTACCTGTCGGTACGCAGTATTTT	CASSLPVGTQYF
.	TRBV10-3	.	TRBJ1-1	TGTGCCATCAGTACACAGGGTCACACTGAAGCTTTCTTT	CAISTQGHTEAFF
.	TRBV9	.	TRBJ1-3	TGTGCCAGCAGCTCACAGGGCTCTGGAAACACCATATATTTT	CASSSQGSGNTIYF
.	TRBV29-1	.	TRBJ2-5	TGCAGCGTCGGACAGAACCAAGAGACCCAGTACTTC	CSVGQNQETQYF
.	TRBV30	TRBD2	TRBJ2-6	TGTGCCTTACCCGCAGGGACTAGCGGGGGGGCTCCGGGGGCCAACGTCCTGACTTTC	CALPAGTSGGAPGANVLTF
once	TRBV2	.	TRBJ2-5	TGTGCCAGCAGTGAAGCAAGGGGCGTAGGGGAGACCCAGTACTTC	CASSEARGVGETQYF
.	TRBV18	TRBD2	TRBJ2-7	TGTGCCAGCTCACTCCGGACTAGCGGAGCACACCCGTACGAGCAGTACTTC	CASSLRTSGAHPYEQYF
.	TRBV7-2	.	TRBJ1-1	TGTGCCAGCAGCTTACTAACTGAAGCTTTCTTT	CASSLLTEAFF
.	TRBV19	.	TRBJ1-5	TGTGCCAGTACCCTCGTCGGGGGGAGACAGCCCCAGCATTTT	CASTLVGGRQPQHF
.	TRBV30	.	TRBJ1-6	TGTGCCTGGAGTGAGGGGGTCAATAATTCACCCCTCCACTTT	CAWSEGVNNSPLHF
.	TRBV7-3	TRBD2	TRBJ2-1	TGTGCCAGCAGCTTAATAGCGGGGGGTGGTGAGCAGTTCTTC	CASSLIAGGGEQFF
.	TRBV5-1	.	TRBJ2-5	TGCGCCAGCAGCTTGGGAGACCAAGAGACCCAGTACTTC	CASSLGDQETQYF
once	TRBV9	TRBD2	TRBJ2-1	TGTGCCAGCAGCGGGGGCCTAGCGGGGGGCAACAATGAGCAGTTCTTC	CASSGGLAGGNNEQFF
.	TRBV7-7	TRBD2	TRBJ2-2	TGTGCTAGCAGCCCCCGCGGGGAGGGGAGCATCACCGGGGAGCTGTTTTTT	CASSPRGEGSITGELFF